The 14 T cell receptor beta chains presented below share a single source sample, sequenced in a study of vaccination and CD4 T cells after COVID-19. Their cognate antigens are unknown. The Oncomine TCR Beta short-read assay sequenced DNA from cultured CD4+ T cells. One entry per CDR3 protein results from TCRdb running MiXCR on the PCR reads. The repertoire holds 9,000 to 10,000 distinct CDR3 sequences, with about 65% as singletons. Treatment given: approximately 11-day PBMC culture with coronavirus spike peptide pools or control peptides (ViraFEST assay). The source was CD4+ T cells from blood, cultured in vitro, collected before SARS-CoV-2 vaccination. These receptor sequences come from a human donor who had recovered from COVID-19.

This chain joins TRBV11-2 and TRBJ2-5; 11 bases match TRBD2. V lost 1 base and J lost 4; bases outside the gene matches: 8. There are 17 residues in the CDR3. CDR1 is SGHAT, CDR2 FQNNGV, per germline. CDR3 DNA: TGTGCCAGCAGCTTAGGCACGGGACTAGCGGCTGGAGAGACCCAGTACTTC. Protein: CASSLGTGLAAGETQYF.

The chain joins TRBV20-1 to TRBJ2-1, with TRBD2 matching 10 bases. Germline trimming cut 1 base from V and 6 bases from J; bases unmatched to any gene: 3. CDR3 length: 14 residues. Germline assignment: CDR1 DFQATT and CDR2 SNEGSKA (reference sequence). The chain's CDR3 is CSARASGRANEQFF. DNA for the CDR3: TGCAGTGCTAGAGCGAGCGGGAGGGCCAATGAGCAGTTCTTC.

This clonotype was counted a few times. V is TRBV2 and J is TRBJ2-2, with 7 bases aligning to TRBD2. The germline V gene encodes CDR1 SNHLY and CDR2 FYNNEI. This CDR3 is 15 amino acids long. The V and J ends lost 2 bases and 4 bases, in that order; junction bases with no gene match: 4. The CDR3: CASSERGEGTGELFF. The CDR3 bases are TGTGCCAGCAGTGAACGGGGGGAGGGCACCGGGGAGCTGTTTTTT.

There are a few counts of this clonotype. For the CDR3, the DNA is TGTGCCAGCAGGTCTCAGGGGGACTCGAACTATGGCTACACCTTC. Translating gives CASRSQGDSNYGYTF. The chain couples TRBV6-1 to TRBJ1-2; 7 bases map to TRBD1. CDR1 and CDR2 from the germline V gene are MNHNS and SASEGT. Trimming cost V 6 bases and J 2 bases; bases outside gene matches: 9. The CDR3 is made up of 15 amino acids.

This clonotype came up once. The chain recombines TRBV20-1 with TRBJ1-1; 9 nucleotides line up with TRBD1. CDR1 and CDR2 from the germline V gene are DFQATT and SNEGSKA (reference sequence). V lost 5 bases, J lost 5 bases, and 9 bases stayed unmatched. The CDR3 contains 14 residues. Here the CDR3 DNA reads TGCAGTGCTCCCACGGGACAGGGACGGACTGAAGCTTTCTTT. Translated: CSAPTGQGRTEAFF.

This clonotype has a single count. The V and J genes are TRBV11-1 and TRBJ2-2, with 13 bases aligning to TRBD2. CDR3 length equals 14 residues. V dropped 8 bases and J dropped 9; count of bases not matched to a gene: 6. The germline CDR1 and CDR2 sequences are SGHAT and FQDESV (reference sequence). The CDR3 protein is CASSGTSGIRELFF. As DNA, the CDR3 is TGTGCCAGCTCCGGGACTAGCGGGATCCGGGAGCTGTTTTTT.

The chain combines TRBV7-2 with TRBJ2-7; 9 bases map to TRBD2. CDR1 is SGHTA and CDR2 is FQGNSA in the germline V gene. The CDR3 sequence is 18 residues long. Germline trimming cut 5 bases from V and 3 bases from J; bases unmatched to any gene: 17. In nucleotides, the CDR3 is TGTGCCAGCAGCGTTGCATTCTCCTCCGGGACTAGCAGCTACGAGCAGTACTTC. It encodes CASSVAFSSGTSSYEQYF.

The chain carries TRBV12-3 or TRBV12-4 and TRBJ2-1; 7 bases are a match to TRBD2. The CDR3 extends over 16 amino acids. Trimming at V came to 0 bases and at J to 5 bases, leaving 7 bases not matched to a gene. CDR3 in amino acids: CASSLAMGGVHNEQFF. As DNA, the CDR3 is TGTGCCAGCAGTTTAGCGATGGGAGGGGTCCACAATGAGCAGTTCTTC.

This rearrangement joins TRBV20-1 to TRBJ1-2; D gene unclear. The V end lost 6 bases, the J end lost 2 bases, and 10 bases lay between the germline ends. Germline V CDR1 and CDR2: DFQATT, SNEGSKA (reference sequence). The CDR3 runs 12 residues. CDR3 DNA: TGCAGTGCCCCGACACGGAACTATGGCTACACCTTC. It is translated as CSAPTRNYGYTF.

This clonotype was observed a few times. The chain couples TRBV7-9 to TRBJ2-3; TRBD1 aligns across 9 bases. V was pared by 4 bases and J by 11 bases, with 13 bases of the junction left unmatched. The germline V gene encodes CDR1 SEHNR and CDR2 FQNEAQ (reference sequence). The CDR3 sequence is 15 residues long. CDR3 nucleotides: TGTGCCAGCAGCTCGGACAGGGGCCCTGTCGGCCAGCAGTATTTT. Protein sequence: CASSSDRGPVGQQYF.

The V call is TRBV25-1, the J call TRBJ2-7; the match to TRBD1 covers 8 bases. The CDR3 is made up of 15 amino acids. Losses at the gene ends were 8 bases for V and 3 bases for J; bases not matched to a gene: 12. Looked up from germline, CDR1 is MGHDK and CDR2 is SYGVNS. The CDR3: CASSAGNRGDYEQYF. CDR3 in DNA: TGTGCCAGCTCAGCCGGAAACAGGGGGGACTACGAGCAGTACTTC.

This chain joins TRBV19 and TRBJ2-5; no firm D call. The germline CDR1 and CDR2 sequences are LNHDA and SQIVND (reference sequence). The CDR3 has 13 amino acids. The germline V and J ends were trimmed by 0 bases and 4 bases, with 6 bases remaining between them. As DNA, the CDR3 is TGTGCCAGTAGTATAGAACGAGGAGAGACCCAGTACTTC. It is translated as CASSIERGETQYF.

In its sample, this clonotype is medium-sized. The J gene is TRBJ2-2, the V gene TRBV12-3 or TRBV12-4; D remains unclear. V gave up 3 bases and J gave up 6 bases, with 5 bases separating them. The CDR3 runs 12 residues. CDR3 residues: CASSFLPGELFF. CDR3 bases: TGTGCCAGCAGTTTCCTGCCCGGGGAGCTGTTTTTT.

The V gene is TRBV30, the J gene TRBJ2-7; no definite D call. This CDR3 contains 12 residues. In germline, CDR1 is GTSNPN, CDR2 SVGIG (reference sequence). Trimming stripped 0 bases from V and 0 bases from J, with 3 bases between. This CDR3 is CAWSVNSYEQYF. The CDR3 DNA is TGTGCCTGGAGTGTTAACTCCTACGAGCAGTACTTC.